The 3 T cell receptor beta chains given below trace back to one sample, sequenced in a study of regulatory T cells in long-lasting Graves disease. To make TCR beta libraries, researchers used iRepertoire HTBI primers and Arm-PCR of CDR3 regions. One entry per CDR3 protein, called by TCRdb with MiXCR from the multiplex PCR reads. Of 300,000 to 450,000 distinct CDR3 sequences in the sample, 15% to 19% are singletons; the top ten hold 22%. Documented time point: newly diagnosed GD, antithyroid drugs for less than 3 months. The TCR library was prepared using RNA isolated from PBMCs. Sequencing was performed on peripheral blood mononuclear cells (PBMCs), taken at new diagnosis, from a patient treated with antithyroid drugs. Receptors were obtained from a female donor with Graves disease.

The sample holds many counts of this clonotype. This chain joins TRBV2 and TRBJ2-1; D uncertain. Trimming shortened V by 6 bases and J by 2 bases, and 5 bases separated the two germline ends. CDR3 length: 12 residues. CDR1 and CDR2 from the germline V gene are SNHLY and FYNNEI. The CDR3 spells CASRSTYNEQFF. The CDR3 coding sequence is TGTGCCAGCAGAAGCACCTACAATGAGCAGTTCTTC.

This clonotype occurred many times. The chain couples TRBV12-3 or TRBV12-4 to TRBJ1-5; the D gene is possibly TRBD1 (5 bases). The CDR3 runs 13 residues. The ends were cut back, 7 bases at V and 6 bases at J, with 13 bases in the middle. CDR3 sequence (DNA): TGTGCCAGCAATTTCGGACAAACTCAGCCCCAGCATTTT. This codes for CASNFGQTQPQHF.

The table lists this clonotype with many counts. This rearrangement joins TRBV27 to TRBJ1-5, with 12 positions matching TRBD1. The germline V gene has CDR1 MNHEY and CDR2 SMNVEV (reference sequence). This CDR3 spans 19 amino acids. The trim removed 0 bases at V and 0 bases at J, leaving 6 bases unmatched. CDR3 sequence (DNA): TGTGCCAGCAGTTTATCGGGGGACAGGGGGCCGTATAGCAATCAGCCCCAGCATTTT. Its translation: CASSLSGDRGPYSNQPQHF.